These T cell receptor beta chains were read from a single sample in a study of T cells in Graves' hyperthyroidism and ophthalmopathy. TCRdb ran MiXCR on the multiplex PCR reads and lists one entry per CDR3 protein. The repertoire consists of approximately 350,000 distinct CDR3 sequences, with over 12% occurring once and the leading ten covering roughly a fifth. The sequenced sample was blood. The receptors shown here come from a woman aged 60-75 years with Graves' ophthalmopathy. The CDR3 runs from the conserved cysteine through the conserved F or W. Fields, in order: J gene, D gene, clone size, V gene, CDR3 DNA, CDR3 protein. A D gene is named only where the DNA matches it firmly. Rows may omit the clone size; those that give it use once, few, many or a size class.

J: TRBJ1-2
D: TRBD1
size: many
V: TRBV20-1
DNA: TGCAGTGCTAGAGGGGGACAGGGGAGCTATGGCTACACCTTC
CDR3: CSARGGQGSYGYTF

J: TRBJ1-3
D: NA
size: NA
V: TRBV6-4
DNA: TGTGCCAGCAGTGCCAGGGAGTCTGGAAACACCATATATTTT
CDR3: CASSARESGNTIYF

J: TRBJ2-1
D: TRBD2
size: many
V: TRBV7-3
DNA: TGTGCCAGCAGCCCTGGGACTAGCGTAAGCAATGAGCAGTTCTTC
CDR3: CASSPGTSVSNEQFF

J: TRBJ1-2
D: TRBD1
size: few
V: TRBV20-1
DNA: TGCAGTGCTAGGCCGGGACAGGGGTCCTACCCCATTCCTAACTATGGCTACACCTTC
CDR3: CSARPGQGSYPIPNYGYTF

J: TRBJ2-1
D: NA
size: NA
V: TRBV27
DNA: TGTGCCAGCACCCCGGACGCGAGCTCCTACAATGAGCAGTTCTTC
CDR3: CASTPDASSYNEQFF

J: TRBJ2-1
D: TRBD2
size: NA
V: TRBV11-2
DNA: TGTGCCAGCAGCTTAGGAGCTCCAGCGGGAGTTCTCAATGAGCAGTTCTTC
CDR3: CASSLGAPAGVLNEQFF

J: TRBJ2-1
D: NA
size: many
V: TRBV2
DNA: TGTGCCAGCAGGCCATCGACTAGGAATGGAGAGCAGTTCTTC
CDR3: CASRPSTRNGEQFF

J: TRBJ2-2
D: TRBD2
size: few
V: TRBV6-1
DNA: TGTGCCAGCAGCTCCGGAGGACTAGCGGGGGAGCTGTTTTTT
CDR3: CASSSGGLAGELFF

J: TRBJ1-3
D: TRBD1
size: NA
V: TRBV28
DNA: TGTGCCAGCAGTTTATTATGGCCGGACAGGGGGACTTTCTCTGGAAACACCATATATTTT
CDR3: CASSLLWPDRGTFSGNTIYF

J: TRBJ2-7
D: NA
size: many
V: TRBV20-1
DNA: TGCAGTGCTAGAACTCTCCGGGACACAGGATCGTACGAGCAGTACTTC
CDR3: CSARTLRDTGSYEQYF

J: TRBJ2-2
D: NA
size: many
V: TRBV18
DNA: TGTGCCAGCTCACCACAGTCCTCCGGTAACACCGGGGAGCTGTTTTTT
CDR3: CASSPQSSGNTGELFF

J: TRBJ1-2
D: NA
size: NA
V: TRBV12-3/TRBV12-4
DNA: TGTGCCAGCACCTATCGAGCAGGGAGATACTATGGCTACACCTTC
CDR3: CASTYRAGRYYGYTF

J: TRBJ2-5
D: TRBD2
size: many
V: TRBV7-2
DNA: TGTGCCAGCAGGCCCCTAGCGGGAGTCGGCGAGACCCAGTACTTC
CDR3: CASRPLAGVGETQYF

J: TRBJ2-3
D: NA
size: NA
V: TRBV25-1
DNA: TGTGCCAGCAGTGACAGGGGGGTCACAGATACGCAGTATTTT
CDR3: CASSDRGVTDTQYF

J: TRBJ2-7
D: NA
size: many
V: TRBV3-1
DNA: TGTGCCAGCAGCCGGAACTCCCGACTAGAATTCCACGAGCAGTACTTC
CDR3: CASSRNSRLEFHEQYF

J: TRBJ1-3
D: NA
size: many
V: TRBV6-1
DNA: TGTGCCAGCAGTGAAGGAGTCTCTGGAAACACCATATATTTT
CDR3: CASSEGVSGNTIYF

J: TRBJ1-2
D: NA
size: many
V: TRBV18
DNA: TGTGCCAGCTCACCCCGGGGGGCACTTGGCTACACCTTC
CDR3: CASSPRGALGYTF

J: TRBJ1-2
D: TRBD1
size: NA
V: TRBV9
DNA: TGTGCCAGCAGCTTATCGGGACAGCAGGTCTCTGGCTACACCTTC
CDR3: CASSLSGQQVSGYTF

J: TRBJ2-1
D: NA
size: NA
V: TRBV27
DNA: TGTGCCAGTCAGACTAGTTTCAATGAGCAGTTCTTC
CDR3: CASQTSFNEQFF

J: TRBJ2-1
D: NA
size: many
V: TRBV5-1
DNA: TGCGCCAGCAGCTTGGAGGGGGGGAACCCCTACAATGAGCAGTTCTTC
CDR3: CASSLEGGNPYNEQFF

J: TRBJ2-1
D: NA
size: many
V: TRBV7-9
DNA: TGTGCCACCGGGGGACGCAATGAGCAGTTCTTC
CDR3: CATGGRNEQFF

J: TRBJ2-7
D: TRBD1
size: few
V: TRBV6-1
DNA: TGTGCCAGCAGAATTCCCGGGACAGGGACGGGCGAGCAGTACTTC
CDR3: CASRIPGTGTGEQYF

J: TRBJ2-7
D: NA
size: many
V: TRBV12-3/TRBV12-4
DNA: TGTGCCAGCAGTTTCGCGGGACCCTACGAGCAGTACTTC
CDR3: CASSFAGPYEQYF

J: TRBJ1-1
D: NA
size: many
V: TRBV24-1
DNA: TGTGCCACCAAGGACGGGCGGGCCGACACTGAAGCTTTCTTT
CDR3: CATKDGRADTEAFF

J: TRBJ2-5
D: TRBD2
size: NA
V: TRBV19
DNA: TGTGCCAGTAGTGTCTCCGGGACTAGCGGGATTGGGGAGACCCAGTACTTC
CDR3: CASSVSGTSGIGETQYF

J: TRBJ2-1
D: TRBD2
size: many
V: TRBV7-9
DNA: TGTGCCAGCAGCCCTCCTTGGACTAGCGAGGCCTACAATGAGCAGTTCTTC
CDR3: CASSPPWTSEAYNEQFF

J: TRBJ2-1
D: NA
size: many
V: TRBV11-2
DNA: TGTGCCAGCAGCCCAGACATGACAGGCCAAGGGTCCTACAATGAGCAGTTCTTC
CDR3: CASSPDMTGQGSYNEQFF

J: TRBJ2-1
D: NA
size: few
V: TRBV7-3
DNA: TGTGCCAGCAGCTTAACGTCAGTAGAAGCTGAGCAGTTCTTC
CDR3: CASSLTSVEAEQFF

J: TRBJ1-6
D: NA
size: NA
V: TRBV18
DNA: TGTGCCAGCTCACCACCGTGGGGATCCTATAATTCACCCCTCCACTTT
CDR3: CASSPPWGSYNSPLHF

J: TRBJ2-7
D: NA
size: NA
V: TRBV19
DNA: TGTGCCAGCCTGTACGACGGACAGGGACTACGGCAGTACTTC
CDR3: CASLYDGQGLRQYF

J: TRBJ1-1
D: NA
size: NA
V: TRBV6-1
DNA: TGTGCCAGCAGTGATTCACAGGAGCACACTGAAGCTTTCTTT
CDR3: CASSDSQEHTEAFF

J: TRBJ2-7
D: NA
size: many
V: TRBV12-3/TRBV12-4
DNA: TGTGCCAGCAGAAGCCCCCCGGGGTACGAGCAGTACTTC
CDR3: CASRSPPGYEQYF

J: TRBJ2-7
D: NA
size: few
V: TRBV19
DNA: TGTGCCAGTAGTACCTCCGGGACACAGACCTACGAGCAGTATTTC
CDR3: CASSTSGTQTYEQYF

J: TRBJ2-2
D: NA
size: many
V: TRBV5-1
DNA: TGCGCCAGCAGCTTGACCACGAACACCGGGGAGCTGTTTTTT
CDR3: CASSLTTNTGELFF

J: TRBJ2-5
D: NA
size: NA
V: TRBV30
DNA: TGTGCCTGCCAATGGGGGGACCTAGAGACCCAGTACTTC
CDR3: CACQWGDLETQYF

J: TRBJ2-1
D: NA
size: few
V: TRBV29-1
DNA: TGCAGCGTTCGTCTAGCGTTGTACAATGAGCAGTTCTTC
CDR3: CSVRLALYNEQFF

J: TRBJ2-1
D: TRBD2
size: NA
V: TRBV29-1
DNA: TGCAGCACCAGCGGGGCCCCTTCCTACAATGAGCAGTTCTTC
CDR3: CSTSGAPSYNEQFF

J: TRBJ2-3
D: NA
size: many
V: TRBV18
DNA: TGTGCCAGCTCACCCTTAGCGGAGGGCGATACGCAGTATTTT
CDR3: CASSPLAEGDTQYF

J: TRBJ2-1
D: NA
size: many
V: TRBV20-1
DNA: TGCAGTGCTACCCCAGGCGGACTCCTTAACAATGAGCAGTTCTTC
CDR3: CSATPGGLLNNEQFF

J: TRBJ2-1
D: TRBD2
size: few
V: TRBV24-1
DNA: TGTGCCACCAGTGATGCTCCGGGACTAGGCAACAATGAGCAGTTCTTC
CDR3: CATSDAPGLGNNEQFF